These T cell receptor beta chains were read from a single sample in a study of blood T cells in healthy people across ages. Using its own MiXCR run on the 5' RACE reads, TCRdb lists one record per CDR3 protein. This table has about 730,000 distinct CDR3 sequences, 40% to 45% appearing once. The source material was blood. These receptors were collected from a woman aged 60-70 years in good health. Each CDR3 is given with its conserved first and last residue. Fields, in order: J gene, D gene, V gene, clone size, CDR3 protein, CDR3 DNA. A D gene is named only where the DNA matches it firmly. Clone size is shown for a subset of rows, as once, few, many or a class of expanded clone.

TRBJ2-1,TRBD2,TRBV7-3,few,CASSLSGLGPSNEQFF,TGTGCCAGCAGCTTAAGTGGACTAGGCCCTAGCAATGAGCAGTTCTTC
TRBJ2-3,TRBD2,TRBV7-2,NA,CASSPLAGSSDTQYF,TGTGCCAGCAGTCCCCTAGCGGGGTCGTCAGATACGCAGTATTTT
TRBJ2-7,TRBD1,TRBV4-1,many,CASSQALTGPYEQYF,TGCGCCAGCAGCCAGGCTTTGACAGGGCCCTATGAGCAGTACTTC
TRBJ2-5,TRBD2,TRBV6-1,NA,CASSANWGLAVQGTQYF,TGTGCCAGCAGTGCAAATTGGGGACTAGCGGTACAAGGGACCCAGTACTTC
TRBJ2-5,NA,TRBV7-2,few,CASSLTGLLLETQYF,TGTGCCAGCAGCCTTACGGGACTCCTGTTGGAGACCCAGTACTTC
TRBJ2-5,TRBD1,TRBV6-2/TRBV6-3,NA,CASSYGDRGVKTQYF,TGTGCCAGCAGTTACGGGGACAGGGGGGTGAAGACCCAGTACTTC
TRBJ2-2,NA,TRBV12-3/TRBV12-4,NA,CASSLATGSGTGELFF,TGTGCCAGCAGTTTGGCGACTGGAAGTGGGACCGGGGAGCTGTTTTTT
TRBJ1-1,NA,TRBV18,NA,CASSPAQLNTEAFF,TGTGCCAGCTCACCGGCCCAACTGAACACTGAAGCTTTCTTT
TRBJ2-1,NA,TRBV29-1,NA,CSVEGTAGTSSYNEQFF,TGCAGCGTTGAAGGAACGGCGGGGACGAGCTCCTACAATGAGCAGTTCTTC
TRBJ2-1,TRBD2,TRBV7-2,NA,CASSSRLAGAKNNEQFF,TGTGCCAGCAGCTCCCGACTAGCGGGGGCCAAGAACAATGAGCAGTTCTTC
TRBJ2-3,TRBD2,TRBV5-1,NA,CASSSPSGGATDTQYF,TGCGCCAGCAGCTCTCCTAGCGGGGGGGCTACGGATACGCAGTATTTT
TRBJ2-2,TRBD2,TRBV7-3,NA,CATRQLAGGTGELFF,TGTGCCACCAGACAGCTCGCGGGAGGGACCGGGGAGCTGTTTTTT
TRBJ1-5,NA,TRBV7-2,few,CASSLRTGGSNQPQHF,TGTGCCAGCAGCTTAAGGACCGGGGGCTCCAATCAGCCCCAGCATTTT
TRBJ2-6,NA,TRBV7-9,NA,CASSQPRESTSGANVLTF,TGTGCCAGCAGCCAGCCGAGGGAGTCCACATCTGGGGCCAACGTCCTGACTTTC
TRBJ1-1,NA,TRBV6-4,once,CASSDSIPEAFF,TGTGCCAGCAGTGACTCGATCCCTGAAGCTTTCTTT
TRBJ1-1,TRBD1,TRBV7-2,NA,CASSVRTGDTEAFF,TGTGCCAGCAGCGTCCGGACAGGGGACACTGAAGCTTTCTTT
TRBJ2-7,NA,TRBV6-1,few,CASSESKSPVYEQYF,TGTGCCAGCAGTGAAAGTAAGTCCCCGGTGTACGAGCAGTACTTC
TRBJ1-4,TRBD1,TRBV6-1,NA,CASSEGQGGNEKLFF,TGTGCCAGCAGTGAAGGACAGGGGGGTAATGAAAAACTGTTTTTT
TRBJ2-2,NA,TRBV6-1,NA,CASSVDGSGELFF,TGTGCCAGCAGCGTAGACGGAAGCGGGGAGCTGTTTTTT
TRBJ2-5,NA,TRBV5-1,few,CASSLSGILETQYF,TGCGCCAGCAGCTTGTCGGGGATTCTGGAGACCCAGTACTTC
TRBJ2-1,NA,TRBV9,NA,CASTEAGDSHNEQFF,TGTGCCAGCACCGAGGCAGGCGACTCCCACAATGAGCAGTTCTTC
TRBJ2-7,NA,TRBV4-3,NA,CASSQDSMYNEQYF,TGCGCCAGCAGCCAAGATTCCATGTACAATGAGCAGTACTTC
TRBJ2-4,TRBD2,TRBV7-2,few,CASSPRERGRNIQYF,TGTGCCAGCAGCCCACGAGAGCGGGGGAGGAACATTCAGTACTTC
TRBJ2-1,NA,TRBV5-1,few,CASSLTVGGRNEQFF,TGCGCCAGCAGCTTGACTGTGGGAGGTAGAAATGAGCAGTTCTTC
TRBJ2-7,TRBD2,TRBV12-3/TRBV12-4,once,CASSLGASGGSYEQYF,TGTGCCAGCAGTTTGGGGGCTAGCGGGGGCTCCTACGAGCAGTACTTC
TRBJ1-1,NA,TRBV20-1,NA,CSAGEGSTNTEAFF,TGCAGTGCTGGGGAGGGGTCGACGAACACTGAAGCTTTCTTT
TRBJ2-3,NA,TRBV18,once,CAGKGGPYTDTQYF,TGTGCCGGAAAGGGGGGTCCCTACACAGATACGCAGTATTTT
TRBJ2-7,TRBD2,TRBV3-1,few,CASSRNPTSGSAYEQYF,TGTGCCAGCAGCCGGAACCCGACTAGCGGGAGTGCGTACGAGCAGTACTTC
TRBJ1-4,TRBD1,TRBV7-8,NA,CASRSNLPGQGLNEKLFF,TGTGCCAGCAGATCAAATTTACCGGGACAGGGCCTTAATGAAAAACTGTTTTTT
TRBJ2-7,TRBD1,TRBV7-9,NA,CASSSIDRGRVQEQYF,TGTGCCAGCAGCTCAATAGACAGGGGGCGCGTACAGGAGCAGTACTTC
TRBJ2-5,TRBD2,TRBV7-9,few,CASSAHGLEETQYF,TGTGCCAGCAGCGCCCACGGACTAGAGGAGACCCAGTACTTC
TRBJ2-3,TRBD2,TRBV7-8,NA,CASSLGSLAGRTSTDTQYF,TGTGCCAGCAGCTTAGGTTCTCTAGCGGGGAGAACTAGCACAGATACGCAGTATTTT
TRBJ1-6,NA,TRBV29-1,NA,CSVVPWVESSYNSPLHF,TGCAGCGTTGTCCCTTGGGTGGAGAGCTCCTATAATTCACCCCTCCACTTT
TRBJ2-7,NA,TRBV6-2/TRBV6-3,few,CASRPPVTYEQYF,TGTGCCAGCCGCCCACCAGTAACCTACGAGCAGTACTTC
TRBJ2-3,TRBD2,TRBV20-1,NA,CSAKVSGATDTQYF,TGCAGTGCTAAAGTTAGCGGGGCCACGGATACGCAGTATTTT
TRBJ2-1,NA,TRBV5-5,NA,CASSVPSYNEQFF,TGTGCCAGCAGCGTACCCTCTTACAATGAGCAGTTCTTC
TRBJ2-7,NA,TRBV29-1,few,CSVEGREVPYEQYF,TGCAGCGTTGAAGGCAGGGAAGTTCCCTACGAGCAGTACTTC
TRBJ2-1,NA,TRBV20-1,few,CSGPTRESYNEQFF,TGCAGTGGACCCACCCGAGAGTCCTACAATGAGCAGTTCTTC
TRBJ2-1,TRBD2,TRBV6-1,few,CASTDGREFRSEQFF,TGTGCCAGCACGGATGGGCGGGAGTTCCGTAGTGAGCAGTTCTTC
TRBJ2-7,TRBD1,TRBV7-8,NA,CACTGTGTYEQYF,TGTGCCTGCACGGGGACAGGGACCTACGAGCAGTACTTC
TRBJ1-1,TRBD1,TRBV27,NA,CASSLWTGTEAFF,TGTGCCAGCAGCCTTTGGACAGGGACTGAAGCTTTCTTT
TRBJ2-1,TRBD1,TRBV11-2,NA,CASSQGTVHNEQIF,TGTGCCAGCAGCCAGGGGACAGTGCACAATGAGCAGATCTTC